This TCR beta chain was sequenced in a study of T cell clonality in common variable immunodeficiency (dated by TCRdb to 2013 to 2016). Standard criteria were used to diagnose CVID, namely serum IgG, IgA and/or IgM reduced below the normal range together with specific antibody deficiency. There were around 43 subjects in the CVID group (roughly 15 female and 30 or so male), ranging in age from 9 to 64 years, with a mean age of 40. Both CVID patients and healthy controls were predominantly of Caucasian heritage. Replacement immunoglobulin therapy had been administered to all CVID subjects for at least one year at the time of study participation. When blood was collected, none of the CVID subjects were ill or on immunomodulatory or immunosuppressive medication. Heparinized peripheral whole blood samples of about 5 to 9 ml were obtained from each donor. Genomic DNA from adults with common variable immune deficiency (CVID) and from healthy adult controls was the source for sequencing TCRbeta CDR3 repertoires. Diluted blood was density-centrifuged over Hypaque 1077 or Ficoll-Paque to isolate peripheral blood mononuclear cells. Genomic DNA was obtained from unsorted mononuclear cells using either Qiagen column purification or a centrifugation-based method.

In regard to this clone: Its recognized antigen is unknown. The CDR3 end lies 3 residues beyond the end of the read and is filled in from the germline J gene.

For sequencing input, CVID and control samples contributed equivalent amounts of genomic DNA. For every sample, a 60 bp segment covering the rearranged TCRbeta CDR3 region was amplified and then sequenced. The immunoSEQ assay, a bias-corrected multiplex PCR with high-throughput sequencing, was employed for TCRbeta amplification. As for the original processing: Every unique nucleotide sequence was considered a clone and was annotated with V, D and J genes, copy number and frequency. Sequences were labeled productive if in frame, and non-productive if out of frame or containing stop codons. As previously described, clonality was computed from Shannon's entropy. The predicted amino acid sequences of productive clones were used to derive the mean CDR3 Kyte-Doolittle hydropathy. Using the R hclust function, scaled V gene usage was clustered hierarchically with Manhattan distance and complete linkage. Sharing of clones by CDR3 amino acid sequence was evaluated through resampling of 12 repertoires per group over 100 rounds. The repertoires were screened for some 70 published EBV-specific TCRbeta sequences and around 240 published CMV-specific TCRbeta sequences. After a couple of CVID samples that produced fewer than 10,000 sequences were dropped from the analysis, around 40 CVID repertoires remained. This immuneACCESS table, as held by TCRdb, lists in-frame sequences with V and J called but not all clones. Of the missing ones, under half trace to an unresolved V gene in checked studies; the others have no known cause. V and J calls and clone size are copied from that table; D and trimming were computed from the DNA. With about 33,000 clones recorded, this sample contains no clone counted only once. About 6% of the sample is held by the ten biggest clonotypes.

Summary of the overall study and its limitations: Patient heterogeneity within the CVID cohort put limits on correlating repertoire features with clinical complications. Fewer TCRbeta clones were shared among CVID subjects than among healthy controls (p < 0.0001). Despite equal DNA input, controls averaged about 79,000 unique sequences per sample versus about 32,000 in CVID samples. CVID TCRbeta sequences were reported to have fewer deletions and N-nucleotide insertions and to lack highly modified clones with 13 or more V deletions. TCRbeta clonality was higher in CVID subjects than in healthy controls (t-test p = 0.018), and the increase was most characteristic of about a third of subjects. The authors noted that sequencing repertoires of T cell subpopulations would be needed to clarify what caused the increased clonality in CVID.

Trimming at the junction amounts to 5 bases on V and 3 bases on J, and the germline ends lie 17 bases apart. The cysteine opens and the phenylalanine closes a CDR3 of 15 amino acids. The DNA shown is the part of the CDR3 that was read: 36 bases, in frame from base 1. CDR1 and CDR2 (SGHVS, FQNEAQ) derive from the germline V gene. The sequence is built from TRBV7-8 and TRBJ2-7; the D gene is perhaps TRBD1, on 6 matching bases. The sample comprised peripheral blood mononuclear cells. The clonotype originates from a human donor with common variable immunodeficiency. The DNA read from the CDR3 is TGTGCCAGCAGCAGCCGGGACAAGATCTTCTACGAG. The resulting protein is CASSSRDKIFYE. The whole CDR3 region reads CASSSRDKIFYEQYF. The reference TRBV7-8 and TRBJ2-7 proteins fill in what lies around the CDR3, so the full variable domain reads GAGVSQSPRYKVAKRGQDVALRCDPISGHVSLFWYQQALGQGPEFLTYFQNEAQLDKSGLPSDRFFAERPEGSVSTLKIQRTQQEDSAVYLCASSSRDKIFYEQYFGPGTRLTVT.